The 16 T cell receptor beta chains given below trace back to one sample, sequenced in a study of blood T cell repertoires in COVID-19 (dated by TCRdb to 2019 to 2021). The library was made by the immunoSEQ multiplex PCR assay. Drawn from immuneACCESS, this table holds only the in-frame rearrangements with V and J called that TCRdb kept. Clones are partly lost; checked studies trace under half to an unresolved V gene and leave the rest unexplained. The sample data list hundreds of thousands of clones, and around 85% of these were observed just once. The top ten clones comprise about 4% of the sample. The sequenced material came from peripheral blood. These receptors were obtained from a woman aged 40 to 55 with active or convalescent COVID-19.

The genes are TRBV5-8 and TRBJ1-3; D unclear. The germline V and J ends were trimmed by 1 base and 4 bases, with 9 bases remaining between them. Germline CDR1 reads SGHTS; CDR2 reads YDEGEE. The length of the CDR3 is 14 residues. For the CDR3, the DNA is TGTGCCAGCAGCTTGAAGATAGCGGGAAACACCATATATTTT. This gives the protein CASSLKIAGNTIYF.

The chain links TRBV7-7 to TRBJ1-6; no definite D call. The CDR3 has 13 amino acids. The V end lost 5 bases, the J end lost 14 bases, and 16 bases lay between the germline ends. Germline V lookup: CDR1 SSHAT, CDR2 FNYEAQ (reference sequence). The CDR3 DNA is TGTGCCAGCAGCCTTACCCGGGTTATAGCCCTCCACTTT. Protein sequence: CASSLTRVIALHF.

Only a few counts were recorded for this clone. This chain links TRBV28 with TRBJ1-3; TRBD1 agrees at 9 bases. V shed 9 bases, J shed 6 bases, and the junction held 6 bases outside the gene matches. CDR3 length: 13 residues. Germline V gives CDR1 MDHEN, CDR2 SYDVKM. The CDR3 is CASTGQGINTIYF. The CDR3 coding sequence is TGTGCCAGTACGGGACAGGGAATAAACACCATATATTTT.

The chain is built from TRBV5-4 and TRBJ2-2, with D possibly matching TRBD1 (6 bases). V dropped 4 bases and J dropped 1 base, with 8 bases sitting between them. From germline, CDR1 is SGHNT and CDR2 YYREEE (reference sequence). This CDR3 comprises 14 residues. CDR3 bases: TGTGCCAGCAGCCGGACAGTGAACACCGGGGAGCTGTTTTTT. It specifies CASSRTVNTGELFF. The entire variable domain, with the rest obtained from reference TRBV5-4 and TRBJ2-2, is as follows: ETGVTQSPTHLIKTRGQQVTLRCSSQSGHNTVSWYQQALGQGPQFIFQYYREEENGRGNFPPRFSGLQFPNYSSELNVNALELDDSALYLCASSRTVNTGELFFGEGSRLTVL.

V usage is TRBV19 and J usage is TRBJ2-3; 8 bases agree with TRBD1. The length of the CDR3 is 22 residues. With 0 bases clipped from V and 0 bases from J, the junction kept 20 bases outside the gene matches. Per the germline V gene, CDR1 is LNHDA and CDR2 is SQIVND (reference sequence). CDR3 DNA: TGTGCCAGTAGTATAGAGCGTCTTGGGGCAGGGGGCATCCCCGGGAGCACAGATACGCAGTATTTT. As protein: CASSIERLGAGGIPGSTDTQYF.

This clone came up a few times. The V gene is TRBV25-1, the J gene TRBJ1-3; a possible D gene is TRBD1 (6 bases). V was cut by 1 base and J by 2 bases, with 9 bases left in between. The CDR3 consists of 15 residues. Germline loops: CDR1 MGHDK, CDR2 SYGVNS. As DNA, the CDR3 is TGTGCCAGCAGTGAATCCTACAGGGCTGGAAACACCATATATTTT. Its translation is CASSESYRAGNTIYF.

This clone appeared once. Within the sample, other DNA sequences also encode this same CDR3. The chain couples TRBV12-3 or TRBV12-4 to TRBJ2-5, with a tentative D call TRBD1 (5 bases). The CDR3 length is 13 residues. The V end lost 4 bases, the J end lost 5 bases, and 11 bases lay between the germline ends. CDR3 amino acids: CASSYGAQETQYF. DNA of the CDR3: TGTGCCAGCAGTTATGGGGCCCAGGAGACCCAGTACTTC.

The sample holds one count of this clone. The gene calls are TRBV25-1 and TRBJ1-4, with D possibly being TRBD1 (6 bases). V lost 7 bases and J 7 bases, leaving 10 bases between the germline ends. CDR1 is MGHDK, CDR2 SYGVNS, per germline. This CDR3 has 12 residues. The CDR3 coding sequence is TGTGCCAGCATTATAGGGGGTGAAAAACTGTTTTTT. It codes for CASIIGGEKLFF.

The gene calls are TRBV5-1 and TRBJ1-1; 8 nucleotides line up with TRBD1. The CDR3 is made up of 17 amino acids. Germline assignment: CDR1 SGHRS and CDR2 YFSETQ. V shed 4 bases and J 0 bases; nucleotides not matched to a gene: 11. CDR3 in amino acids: CASSPQGGSYLNTEAFF. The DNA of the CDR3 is TGCGCCAGCAGCCCACAGGGGGGCTCCTACTTGAACACTGAAGCTTTCTTT. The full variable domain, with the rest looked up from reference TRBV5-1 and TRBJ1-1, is KAGVTQTPRYLIKTRGQQVTLSCSPISGHRSVSWYQQTPGQGLQFLFEYFSETQRNKGNFPGRFSGRQFSNSRSEMNVSTLELGDSALYLCASSPQGGSYLNTEAFFGQGTRLTVV.

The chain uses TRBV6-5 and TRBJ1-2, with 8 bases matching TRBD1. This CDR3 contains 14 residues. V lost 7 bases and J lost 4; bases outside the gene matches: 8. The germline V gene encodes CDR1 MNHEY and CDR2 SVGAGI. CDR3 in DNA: TGTGCCAGCACTCGGGGACAGGACGTCTATGGCTACACCTTC. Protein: CASTRGQDVYGYTF.

CDR3 in DNA: TGTGCCAGCAGCAAAGTCGGGGAATCTGGAAACACCATATATTTT. Encoded protein: CASSKVGESGNTIYF. The rearrangement joins TRBV21-1 to TRBJ1-3. TRBV21-1 is termed a pseudogene. CDR3 length equals 15 residues.

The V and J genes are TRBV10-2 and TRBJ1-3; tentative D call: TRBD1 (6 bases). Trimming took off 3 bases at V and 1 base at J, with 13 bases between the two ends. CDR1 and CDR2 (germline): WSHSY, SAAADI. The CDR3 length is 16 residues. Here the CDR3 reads CASSESYRDSGNTIYF. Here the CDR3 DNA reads TGCGCCAGCAGTGAATCCTACAGGGATTCTGGAAACACCATATATTTT.

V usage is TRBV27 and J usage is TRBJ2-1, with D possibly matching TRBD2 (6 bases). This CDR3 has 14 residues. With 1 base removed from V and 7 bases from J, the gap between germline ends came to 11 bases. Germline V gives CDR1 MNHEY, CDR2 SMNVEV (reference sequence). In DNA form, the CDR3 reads TGTGCCAGCAGTTTATACCGCGGGGTGAATGAGCAGTTCTTC. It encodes CASSLYRGVNEQFF.

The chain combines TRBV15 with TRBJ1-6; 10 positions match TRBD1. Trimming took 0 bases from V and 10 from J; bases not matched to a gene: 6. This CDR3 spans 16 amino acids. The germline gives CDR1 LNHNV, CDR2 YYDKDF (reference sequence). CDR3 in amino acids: CATSRDPDRGTSPLHF. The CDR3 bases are TGTGCCACCAGCAGAGATCCGGACAGGGGGACCTCACCCCTCCACTTT.

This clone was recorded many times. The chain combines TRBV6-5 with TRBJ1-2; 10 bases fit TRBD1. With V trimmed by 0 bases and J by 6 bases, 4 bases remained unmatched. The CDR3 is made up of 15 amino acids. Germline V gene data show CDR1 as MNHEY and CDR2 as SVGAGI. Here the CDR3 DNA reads TGTGCCAGCAGTTACTCGTTGGGACAGGGGAATGGCTACACCTTC. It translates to CASSYSLGQGNGYTF.

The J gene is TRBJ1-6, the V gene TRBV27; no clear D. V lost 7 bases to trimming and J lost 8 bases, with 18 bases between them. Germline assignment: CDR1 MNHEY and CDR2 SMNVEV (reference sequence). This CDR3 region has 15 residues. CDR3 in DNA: TGTGCCAGCACCCTGTGGTCCCCTCGGGATTCACCCCTCCACTTT. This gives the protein CASTLWSPRDSPLHF.